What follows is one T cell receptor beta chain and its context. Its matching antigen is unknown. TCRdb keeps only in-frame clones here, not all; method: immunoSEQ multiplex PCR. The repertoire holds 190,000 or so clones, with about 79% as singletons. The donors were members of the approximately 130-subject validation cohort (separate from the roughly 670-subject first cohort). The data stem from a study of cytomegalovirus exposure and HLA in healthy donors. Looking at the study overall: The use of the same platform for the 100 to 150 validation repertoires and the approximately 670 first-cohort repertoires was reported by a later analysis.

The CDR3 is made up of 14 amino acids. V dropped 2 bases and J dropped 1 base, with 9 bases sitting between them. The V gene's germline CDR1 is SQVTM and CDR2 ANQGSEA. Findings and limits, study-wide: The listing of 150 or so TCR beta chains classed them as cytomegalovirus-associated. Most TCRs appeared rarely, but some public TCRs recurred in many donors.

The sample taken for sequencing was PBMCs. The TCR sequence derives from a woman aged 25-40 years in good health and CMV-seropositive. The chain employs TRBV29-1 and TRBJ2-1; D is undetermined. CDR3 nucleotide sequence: TGCAGCGTTGAACCCCCCGCGTCCTACAATGAGCAGTTCTTC. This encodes CSVEPPASYNEQFF.